Listed below are T cell receptor beta chains from one sample, sequenced in a study of shared clonotypes between healthy human individuals. This table comes from immunoSEQ multiplex PCR, and its TCRdb copy is limited to in-frame clones, with some not included. This table holds 400,000 to 500,000 clones, 76% found once. Specimen: PBMCs. All receptors derive from a middle-aged woman in good health. Some clones in this sample may be carry-over from other donors' samples. Both conserved end residues are part of each CDR3. A D gene is named only where the DNA matches it firmly. The size field is filled for only some rows; it gives once, few, many or a size class.

clone_size j_call v_call d_call cdr3_length cdr3_aa cdr3_nt
NA TRBJ2-7 TRBV5-4 NA 15 CASSQPGTDPYEQYF TGTGCCAGCAGTCAACCAGGGACGGACCCCTACGAGCAGTACTTC
NA TRBJ2-1 TRBV19 TRBD1 16 CASSIAGTGTYNEQFF TGTGCCAGTAGTATAGCGGGGACAGGGACCTACAATGAGCAGTTCTTC
NA TRBJ2-3 TRBV28 NA 11 CASSPGDTQYF TGTGCCAGCAGCCCAGGAGATACGCAGTATTTT
many TRBJ2-7 TRBV2 NA 13 CASSPGDGDEQYF TGTGCCAGCAGTCCAGGGGATGGCGACGAGCAGTACTTC
NA TRBJ1-5 TRBV6-1 NA 13 CASSDYSNQPQHF TGTGCCAGCAGTGACTATAGCAATCAGCCCCAGCATTTT
NA TRBJ2-7 TRBV5-1 TRBD1 14 CASSSQGQASEQYF TGCGCCAGCAGCTCGCAGGGACAGGCCTCGGAGCAGTACTTC
NA TRBJ2-1 TRBV11-2 NA 16 CASSLVGQTAYNEQFF TGTGCCAGCAGCTTAGTAGGACAGACAGCCTACAATGAGCAGTTCTTC
NA TRBJ2-3 TRBV18 TRBD1 17 CASSPKGQEKSTDTQYF TGTGCCAGCTCACCAAAGGGACAGGAGAAGAGCACAGATACGCAGTATTTT
NA TRBJ2-1 TRBV9 NA 15 CASSVGGPWNNEQFF TGTGCCAGCAGCGTTGGCGGGCCATGGAACAATGAGCAGTTCTTC
NA TRBJ2-7 TRBV28 NA 13 CASFERSSYEQYF TGTGCCAGCTTTGAAAGAAGCTCCTACGAGCAGTACTTC
NA TRBJ2-1 TRBV4-1 TRBD2 18 CASSQDRTSGIPKNEQFF TGCGCCAGCAGCCAAGATCGGACTAGCGGGATCCCCAAAAATGAGCAGTTCTTC
NA TRBJ2-1 TRBV30 NA 12 CAWSREVHEQFF TGTGCCTGGAGTCGAGAGGTACATGAGCAGTTCTTC
NA TRBJ2-2 TRBV7-6 NA 13 CASSQGYTGELFF TGTGCCAGCAGCCAAGGGTACACCGGGGAGCTGTTTTTT
NA TRBJ1-1 TRBV14 NA 17 CASSQEVPGLQNTEAFF TGTGCCAGCAGCCAAGAAGTTCCAGGGTTGCAGAACACTGAAGCTTTCTTT
few TRBJ1-1 TRBV9 TRBD1 15 CASSAGTGHRTEAFF TGTGCCAGCAGCGCTGGGACAGGGCATAGGACTGAAGCTTTCTTT
NA TRBJ1-1 TRBV6-5 NA 14 CASSYNGRVSEAFF TGTGCCAGCAGTTACAATGGGCGGGTCTCTGAAGCTTTCTTT
NA TRBJ1-1 TRBV5-4 TRBD1 13 CASSPGQSTEAFF TGTGCCAGCAGCCCGGGACAGAGCACTGAAGCTTTCTTT
once TRBJ2-6 TRBV6-9 NA 17 CASSSYTRQSRANVLTF TGTGCCAGCAGTTCGTACACACGACAAAGTCGGGCCAACGTCCTGACTTTC
NA TRBJ1-1 TRBV4-2 NA 15 CASSQDPSMNTEAFF TGTGCCAGCAGCCAAGATCCCTCAATGAACACTGAAGCTTTCTTT
NA TRBJ2-2 TRBV6-5 TRBD1 14 CASSRDRVAGELFF TGTGCCAGCAGTCGGGACAGGGTTGCCGGGGAGCTGTTTTTT
NA TRBJ2-2 TRBV5-1 NA 14 CASSLQGNTGELFF TGCGCCAGCAGCCTCCAGGGAAACACCGGGGAGCTGTTTTTT
NA TRBJ2-7 TRBV5-1 TRBD2 15 CASSFRAGGTNEQYF TGCGCCAGCAGCTTCCGAGCGGGAGGTACCAACGAGCAGTACTTC
NA TRBJ2-7 TRBV2 NA 14 CASKLRGSSYEQYF TGTGCCAGCAAACTCCGAGGTAGCTCCTACGAGCAGTACTTC
NA TRBJ2-1 TRBV5-3 TRBD2 17 CARSLEFCWEGLNEQFF TGTGCCAGAAGCTTGGAATTTTGCTGGGAGGGCCTCAATGAGCAGTTCTTC
NA TRBJ2-4 TRBV6-1 NA 13 CASSEVRGGPQYF TGTGCCAGCAGTGAAGTGAGGGGTGGGCCTCAGTACTTC
once TRBJ1-4 TRBV7-2 TRBD1 19 CASSLRLPGQGTTNEKLFF TGTGCCAGCAGCTTAAGGCTCCCCGGACAGGGCACAACTAATGAAAAACTGTTTTTT
NA TRBJ2-3 TRBV5-1 TRBD2 16 CASSDGLAGAVDTQYF TGCGCCAGCAGCGACGGACTAGCGGGAGCGGTAGATACGCAGTATTTT
NA TRBJ2-1 TRBV5-1 TRBD2 14 CASRGLGLAGEQFF TGCGCCAGCAGGGGTCTGGGACTAGCGGGCGAGCAGTTCTTC
NA TRBJ2-7 TRBV5-1 TRBD1 15 CASSPGQGTFYEQYF TGCGCCAGCAGCCCGGGACAGGGAACCTTCTACGAGCAGTACTTC
NA TRBJ2-2 TRBV7-9 NA 15 CASSLRRADTGELFF TGTGCCAGCAGCTTACGAAGGGCGGACACCGGGGAGCTGTTTTTT
NA TRBJ1-2 TRBV30 NA 11 CAWSPGVGYTF TGTGCCTGGAGTCCAGGGGTTGGCTACACCTTC
many TRBJ1-2 TRBV30 NA 11 CAWSVGYGYTF TGTGCCTGGAGTGTCGGGTATGGCTACACCTTC
NA TRBJ2-2 TRBV7-2 NA 14 CASSSLQGSGELFF TGTGCCAGCAGCTCGCTCCAGGGGTCCGGGGAGCTGTTTTTT
NA TRBJ2-7 TRBV4-2 NA 15 CASSQEAERSGEQYF TGTGCCAGCAGCCAAGAGGCGGAGCGGTCTGGGGAGCAGTACTTC
NA TRBJ1-1 TRBV19 NA 16 CASSPLGRTRGAEAFF TGTGCCAGTAGCCCCCTAGGAAGAACCAGGGGCGCTGAAGCTTTCTTT
NA TRBJ2-1 TRBV29-1 NA 11 CSGWWGAEQFF TGCAGCGGTTGGTGGGGAGCTGAGCAGTTCTTC